The rows below give T cell receptor beta chains drawn from one sample of a study of T-cell memory formation after mild COVID-19. TCRdb re-called the 5' RACE reads with MiXCR, one entry per CDR3 protein. The sample lists fewer than 450,000 distinct CDR3 sequences; around 24% were seen once. Material for sequencing was PBMCs or a T cell subset sorted from them (not recorded which). The source of these receptors is an adult woman who had mild COVID-19 (a few samples of this study predate the infection). Cell type and time point are not known. CDR3s include the opening cysteine and the closing phenylalanine or tryptophan. A D gene is named only where the DNA matches it firmly.

D gene	V gene	J gene	CDR3 protein
.	TRBV29-1	TRBJ1-1	CSAYENTEAFF
.	TRBV18	TRBJ2-4	CASSPPEPRDIQYF
.	TRBV5-1	TRBJ2-7	CASRDNGVAYEQYF
.	TRBV3-1	TRBJ2-7	CASSQGYGPKDEQYF
TRBD2	TRBV28	TRBJ2-7	CASSSPGSGADEQYF
.	TRBV6-5	TRBJ2-1	CASSYVSGISYNEQFF
TRBD1	TRBV7-6	TRBJ2-1	CASSLGYRGSYNEQFF
.	TRBV19	TRBJ2-2	CASSGLVGITGELFF
.	TRBV5-1	TRBJ2-4	CASSHEAGKNIQYF
.	TRBV7-3	TRBJ2-2	CASSFSFGTGELFF
TRBD2	TRBV7-6	TRBJ2-3	CASSLIAQRETDTQYF
.	TRBV14	TRBJ1-1	CASSLTSLNTEAFF
.	TRBV20-1	TRBJ1-1	CSAGGQPNTEAFF
.	TRBV20-1	TRBJ2-7	CSASQSFAHYEQYF
.	TRBV12-3/TRBV12-4	TRBJ2-2	CASTPPGPGELFF
.	TRBV11-1	TRBJ2-3	CASSFMAGASTDTQYF
.	TRBV7-7	TRBJ2-3	CASSLVPGMSTDTQYF
TRBD2	TRBV10-3	TRBJ2-5	CAIGESGGRGTQYF
TRBD1	TRBV9	TRBJ1-3	CASSTTTGGLDTIYF
.	TRBV10-3	TRBJ1-1	CAIASGPVVVVAFF
TRBD1	TRBV18	TRBJ1-5	CASSLRGQGAGQPQHF
TRBD2	TRBV9	TRBJ2-1	CASSPLGAGGGNEQFF
TRBD1	TRBV25-1	TRBJ1-6	CASRDYRGGGNSPLHF
.	TRBV12-3/TRBV12-4	TRBJ1-5	CASVRQFNQPQHF
TRBD1	TRBV7-9	TRBJ2-7	CASSSTGQGSYEQYF
.	TRBV21-1	TRBJ2-5	CASSKALNGKGLAGGGYQETQYF
.	TRBV7-6	TRBJ2-5	CASSSRDFQETQYF
.	TRBV4-3	TRBJ2-1	CASSQDSEDEQFF
.	TRBV12-3/TRBV12-4	TRBJ1-2	CASSLGGEFYGYTF
TRBD2	TRBV6-5	TRBJ2-1	CASTPPSGSKLF
.	TRBV11-2	TRBJ2-7	CASSFFLGYEQYF
.	TRBV25-1	TRBJ1-1	CASSEPREPTEAFF
TRBD1	TRBV10-2	TRBJ2-7	CASSKGQGYEQYF
TRBD2	TRBV6-5	TRBJ2-5	CASSYSSGRARKTQYF
TRBD2	TRBV30	TRBJ2-1	CAWSVEGGSAYNEQFF
TRBD1	TRBV6-5	TRBJ1-2	CASSRQGHGYTF
TRBD1	TRBV9	TRBJ2-7	CASSVVPDRAEQYF
.	TRBV7-2	TRBJ2-5	CASSLGTGFGAETQYF
.	TRBV12-3/TRBV12-4	TRBJ2-7	CASSLQGGASYEQYF
.	TRBV18	TRBJ2-5	CASSPRSDYQETQYF
TRBD2	TRBV6-5	TRBJ2-7	CASSYGRGRSYEQYF
.	TRBV29-1	TRBJ1-5	CSVYRDQPQHF
TRBD1	TRBV3-1	TRBJ2-4	CASSQGDSEWDIQYF